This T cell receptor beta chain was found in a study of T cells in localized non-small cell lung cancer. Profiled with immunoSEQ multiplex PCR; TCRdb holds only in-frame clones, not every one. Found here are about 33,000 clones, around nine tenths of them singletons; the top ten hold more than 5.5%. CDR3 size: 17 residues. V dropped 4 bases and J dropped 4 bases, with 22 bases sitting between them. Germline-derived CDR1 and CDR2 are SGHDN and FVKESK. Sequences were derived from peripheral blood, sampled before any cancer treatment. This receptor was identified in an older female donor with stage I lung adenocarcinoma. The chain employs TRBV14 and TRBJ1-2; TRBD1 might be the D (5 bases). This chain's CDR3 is CASSPSRGTPISYGYTF. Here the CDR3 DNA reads TGTGCCAGCAGCCCCTCCCGCGGGACCCCCATCAGCTATGGCTACACCTTC.